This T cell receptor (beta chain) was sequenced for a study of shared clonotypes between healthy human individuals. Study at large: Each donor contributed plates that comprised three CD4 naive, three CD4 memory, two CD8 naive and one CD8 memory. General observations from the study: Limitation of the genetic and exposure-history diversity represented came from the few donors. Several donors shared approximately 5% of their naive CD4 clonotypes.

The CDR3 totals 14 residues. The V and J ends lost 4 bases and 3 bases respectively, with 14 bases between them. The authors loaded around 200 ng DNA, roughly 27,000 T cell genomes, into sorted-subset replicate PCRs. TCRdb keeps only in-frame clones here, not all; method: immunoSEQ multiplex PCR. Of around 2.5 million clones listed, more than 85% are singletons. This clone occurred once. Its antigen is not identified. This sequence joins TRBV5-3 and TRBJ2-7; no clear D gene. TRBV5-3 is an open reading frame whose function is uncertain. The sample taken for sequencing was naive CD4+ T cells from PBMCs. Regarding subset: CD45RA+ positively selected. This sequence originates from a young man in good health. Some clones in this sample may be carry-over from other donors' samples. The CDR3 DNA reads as TGTGCCAGAAGCCAAATTCAGAGATACTACGAGCAGTACTTC. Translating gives CARSQIQRYYEQYF.